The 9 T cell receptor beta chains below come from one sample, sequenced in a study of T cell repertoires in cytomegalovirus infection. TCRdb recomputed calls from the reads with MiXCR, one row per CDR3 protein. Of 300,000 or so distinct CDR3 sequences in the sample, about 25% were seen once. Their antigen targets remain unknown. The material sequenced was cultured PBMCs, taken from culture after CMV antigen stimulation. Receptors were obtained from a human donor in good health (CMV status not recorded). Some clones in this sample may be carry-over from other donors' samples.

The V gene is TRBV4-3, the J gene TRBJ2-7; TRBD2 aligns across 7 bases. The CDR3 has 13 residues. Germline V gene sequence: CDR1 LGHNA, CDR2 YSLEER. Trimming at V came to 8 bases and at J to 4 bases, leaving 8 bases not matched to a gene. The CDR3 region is CASPGGDEYEQYV. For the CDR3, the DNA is TGCGCCAGCCCGGGGGGAGATGAATACGAGCAGTACGTC.

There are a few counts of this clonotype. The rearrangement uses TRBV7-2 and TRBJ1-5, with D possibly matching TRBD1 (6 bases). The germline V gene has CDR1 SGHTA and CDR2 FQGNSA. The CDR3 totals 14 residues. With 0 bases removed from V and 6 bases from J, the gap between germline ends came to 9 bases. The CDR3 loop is CASSLASQGQPQHF. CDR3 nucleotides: TGTGCCAGCAGCTTAGCGTCACAGGGTCAGCCCCAGCATTTT.

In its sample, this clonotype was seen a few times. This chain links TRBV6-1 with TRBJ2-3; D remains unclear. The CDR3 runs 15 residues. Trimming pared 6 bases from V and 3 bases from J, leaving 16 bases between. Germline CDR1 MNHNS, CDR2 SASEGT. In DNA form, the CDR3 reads TGTGCCAGCAGACCCGCCCTGGACGGAACAGATACGCAGTATTTT. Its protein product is CASRPALDGTDTQYF.

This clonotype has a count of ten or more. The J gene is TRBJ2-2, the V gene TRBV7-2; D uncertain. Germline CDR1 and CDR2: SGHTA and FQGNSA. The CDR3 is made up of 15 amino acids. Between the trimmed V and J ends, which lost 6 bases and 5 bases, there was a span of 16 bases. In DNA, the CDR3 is TGTGCCAGCAGGCCCCCGGGTGTGGGTACCGGGGAGCTGTTTTTT. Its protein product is CASRPPGVGTGELFF. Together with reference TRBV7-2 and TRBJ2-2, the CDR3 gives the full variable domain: GAGVSQSPSNKVTEKGKDVELRCDPISGHTALYWYRQSLGQGLEFLIYFQGNSAPDKSGLPSDRFSAERTGGSVSTLTIQRTQQEDSAVYLCASRPPGVGTGELFFGEGSRLTVL.

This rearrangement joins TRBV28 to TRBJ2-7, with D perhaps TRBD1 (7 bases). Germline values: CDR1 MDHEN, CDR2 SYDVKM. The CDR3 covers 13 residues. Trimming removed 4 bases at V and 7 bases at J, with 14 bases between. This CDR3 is CASSSDREAEQYV. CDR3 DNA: TGTGCCAGCAGTTCTGACAGGGAGGCAGAGCAGTACGTC.

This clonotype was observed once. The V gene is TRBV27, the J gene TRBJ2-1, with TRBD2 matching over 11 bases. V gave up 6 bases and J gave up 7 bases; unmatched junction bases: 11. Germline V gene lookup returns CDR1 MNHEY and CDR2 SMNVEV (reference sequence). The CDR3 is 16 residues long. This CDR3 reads CASSPLAGGSRNEQFF. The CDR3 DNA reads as TGTGCCAGCAGCCCTCTAGCGGGAGGATCCAGGAATGAGCAGTTCTTC.

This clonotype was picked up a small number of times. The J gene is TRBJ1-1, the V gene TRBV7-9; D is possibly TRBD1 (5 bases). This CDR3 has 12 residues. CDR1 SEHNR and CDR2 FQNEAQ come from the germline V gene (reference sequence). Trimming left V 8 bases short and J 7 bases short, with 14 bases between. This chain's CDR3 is CASAPSGDEAFF. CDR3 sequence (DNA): TGTGCCAGCGCCCCATCGGGGGATGAAGCTTTCTTT.

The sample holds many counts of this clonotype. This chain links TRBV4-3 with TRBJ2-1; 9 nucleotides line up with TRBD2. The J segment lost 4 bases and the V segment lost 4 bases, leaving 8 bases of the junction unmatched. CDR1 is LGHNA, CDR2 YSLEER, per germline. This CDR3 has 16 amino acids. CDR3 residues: CASSRQLAGPYNEQFF. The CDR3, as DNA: TGCGCCAGCAGCCGCCAACTAGCGGGCCCTTACAATGAGCAGTTCTTC.

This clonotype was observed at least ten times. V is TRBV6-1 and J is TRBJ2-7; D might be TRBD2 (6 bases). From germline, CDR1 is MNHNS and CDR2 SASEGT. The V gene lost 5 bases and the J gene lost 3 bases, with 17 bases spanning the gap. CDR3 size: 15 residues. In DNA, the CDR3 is TGTGCCAGCAGTTTTGACAGCCCCGGGGGCTACGAGCAGTACTTC. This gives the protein CASSFDSPGGYEQYF.